The present T cell receptor (beta chain) was sequenced within a study of blood T cell repertoires in COVID-19. In the study overall: COVID-19 samples, acute and convalescent, were from the United States, Italy and Spain. Nucleic acid was either cDNA or gDNA, and it came from T cells, B-cell-depleted T cells, or PBMCs.

In the original analysis: Amplified reference gene primers provided the basis for estimating nucleated cell counts. Sequencing used immunoSEQ multiplex PCR; TCRdb keeps in-frame clones, though not all of them. The V and J calls and clone size were taken over from that table, and D and trimming were inferred from the DNA. Of about 50,000 clones listed, approximately 82% are singletons. The CDR3 is 14 amino acids. Germline-derived CDR1 and CDR2 are LNHDA and SQIVND (reference sequence). V was pared by 5 bases and J by 6 bases, with 16 bases between. The chain uses TRBV19 and TRBJ1-2; D remains unclear. This receptor was identified in a woman of 80 years or more with acute or convalescent COVID-19. Sequencing was done on a sample of peripheral blood. The CDR3 reads CASSAGPRRDGYTF. The DNA for the CDR3 is TGTGCCAGTAGTGCCGGGCCAAGGAGGGATGGCTACACCTTC.